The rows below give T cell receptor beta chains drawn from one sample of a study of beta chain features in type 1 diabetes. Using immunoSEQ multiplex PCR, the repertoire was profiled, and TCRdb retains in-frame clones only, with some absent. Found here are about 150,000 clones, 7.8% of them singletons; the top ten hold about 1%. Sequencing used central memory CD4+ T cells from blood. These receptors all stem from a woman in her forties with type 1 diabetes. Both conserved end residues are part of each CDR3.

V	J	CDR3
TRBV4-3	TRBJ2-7	CASSHSGSYEQYF
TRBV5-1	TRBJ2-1	CASSPYPGNEQFF
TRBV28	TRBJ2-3	CASRQIISTDTQYF
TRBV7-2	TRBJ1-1	CASSTKGAQGLNTEAFF
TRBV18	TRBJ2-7	CASSPPKGLAVYEQYF
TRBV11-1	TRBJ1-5	CASSLERDQPQHF
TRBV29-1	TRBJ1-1	CSTKRGATEAFF
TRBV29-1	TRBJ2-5	CSVIRGGRYQYF
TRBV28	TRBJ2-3	CASSSLAASTDTQYF
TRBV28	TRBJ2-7	CASSLLTGGDSYEQYF
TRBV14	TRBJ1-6	CASSSVFGSPLHF
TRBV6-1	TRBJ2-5	CASSEGQTSLTQYF
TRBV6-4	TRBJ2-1	CASSRQGLSDEQFF
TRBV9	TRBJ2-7	CASSVAGNLDEQYF
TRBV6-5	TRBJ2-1	CASSYVDRGVNEQFF
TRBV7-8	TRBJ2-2	CASSPLSGGNTGELFF
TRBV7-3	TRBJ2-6	CASSPSSGANVLTF
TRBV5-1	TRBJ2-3	CASSFGLLGDTQYF
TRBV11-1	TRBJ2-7	CASTSTVVSYEQYF
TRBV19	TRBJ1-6	CASNKSPDIDSPLHF
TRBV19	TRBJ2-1	CASSLNRFGNEQFF
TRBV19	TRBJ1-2	CASSPRGQGTNYGYTF
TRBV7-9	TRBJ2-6	CAVGASGANVLTF
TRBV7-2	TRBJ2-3	CASSLLSTNQGTDTQYF
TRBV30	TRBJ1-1	CAWSVSYNGDTEAFF
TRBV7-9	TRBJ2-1	CASRVGTSGVNEQFF
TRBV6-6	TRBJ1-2	CASSYDPGQGDGYTF